These 9 T cell receptor beta chains were sequenced from one sample in a study of PD-1 blockade in classical Hodgkin lymphoma. Assay used: immunoSEQ multiplex PCR; TCRdb lists only in-frame clones, some missing. The sample records about 24,000 clones, about three quarters being singletons. Every patient relapsed after autologous stem cell transplantation, and brentuximab vedotin exposure varied. The sequences come from peripheral blood mononuclear cells (PBMCs), collected before the second cycle of nivolumab. The source is a human donor with classical Hodgkin lymphoma.

This chain joins TRBV13 and TRBJ1-6; D may be TRBD1 (5 bases). The V end was cut by 1 base, the J end by 9 bases, with 7 bases between. The V gene's germline CDR1 is PRHDT and CDR2 FYEKMQ (reference sequence). The CDR3 length is 13 residues. CDR3 region: CASSLVGGSPLHF. The CDR3 DNA follows: TGTGCCAGCAGCTTAGTCGGGGGTTCACCCCTCCACTTT.

This clone was seen more than once but under ten times. The V and J genes are TRBV7-8 and TRBJ2-2, with D uncertain. There are 13 residues in the CDR3. Germline V gives CDR1 SGHVS, CDR2 FQNEAQ. Trimming removed 5 bases at V and 7 bases at J, with 11 bases between. The DNA of the CDR3 is TGTGCCAGCAGCCACCCGATTAGCGGGGAGCTGTTTTTT. Residues: CASSHPISGELFF.

CDR3 amino acids: CASSSGPGHLFRPGELFF. The CDR3 DNA sequence: TGTGCCAGCAGTTCCGGGCCGGGACACCTTTTTAGACCCGGGGAGCTGTTTTTT. The rearrangement uses TRBV5-6 and TRBJ2-2, with a weak D call TRBD1 (6 bases). This CDR3 comprises 18 residues. Germline V gives CDR1 SGHDT, CDR2 YYEEEE. V gave up 5 bases and J gave up 6 bases, with 26 bases separating them.

The table lists this clone with a count of one. The V gene is TRBV7-9, the J gene TRBJ2-3, with TRBD2 as a possible D gene (5 bases). The V end lost 1 base, the J end lost 3 bases, and 11 bases lay between the germline ends. The length of the CDR3 is 15 residues. Germline V gene lookup returns CDR1 SEHNR and CDR2 FQNEAQ (reference sequence). DNA of the CDR3: TGTGCCAGCAGCTTAGGTAGTGGGAGAACAGATACGCAGTATTTT. Residues: CASSLGSGRTDTQYF.

The sample holds a few counts of this clone. The chain joins TRBV6-6 to TRBJ1-5; TRBD1 matches 7 bases. Germline-derived CDR1 and CDR2 are MNHNY and SVGAGI (reference sequence). The junction had 5 bases not matched to a gene; V was cut back by 10 bases and J by 5 bases. The CDR3 has 12 amino acids. CDR3 DNA: TGTGCCACCAAACAGGGGCATCAGCCCCAGCATTTT. Translated: CATKQGHQPQHF.

This clone was seen only once. The genes are TRBV9 and TRBJ2-7, with 10 bases aligning to TRBD2. Germline V lookup: CDR1 SGDLS, CDR2 YYNGEE. This CDR3 has 15 residues. After removal of 0 bases from V and 6 bases from J, the junction contained 6 bases not matched to a gene. The CDR3 sequence is CASSVGLAGVSEQYF. The CDR3 DNA reads TGTGCCAGCAGCGTAGGTCTAGCGGGAGTTTCCGAGCAGTACTTC.

The chain has TRBV7-3 and TRBJ2-1, with D tentatively TRBD2 (6 bases). This CDR3 is built from 14 residues. V was cut by 5 bases and J by 7 bases, with 15 bases left in between. Germline V gene data show CDR1 as SGHTA and CDR2 as FQGTGA. Here the CDR3 DNA reads TGTGCCAGCAGCCCCCAACCGGGACTTAATGAGCAGTTCTTC. As protein: CASSPQPGLNEQFF. The full variable domain, in which reference TRBV7-3 and TRBJ2-1 provide the parts outside the CDR3, is GAGVSQTPSNKVTEKGKYVELRCDPISGHTALYWYRQSLGQGPEFLIYFQGTGAADDSGLPNDRFFAVRPEGSVSTLKIQRTERGDSAVYLCASSPQPGLNEQFFGPGTRLTVL.

The chain carries TRBV19 and TRBJ2-1, with D perhaps matching TRBD2 (6 bases). This CDR3 has 17 amino acids. V lost 5 bases and J lost 1, with 18 bases in between. Germline V gives CDR1 LNHDA, CDR2 SQIVND (reference sequence). DNA for the CDR3: TGTGCCAGTAGTTCCCCCCGGGCCGGGACTTCCTACAATGAGCAGTTCTTC. This encodes CASSSPRAGTSYNEQFF.

The rearrangement uses TRBV29-1 and TRBJ2-3; 8 positions match TRBD2. Germline V gene lookup returns CDR1 SQVTM and CDR2 ANQGSEA. Losses at the gene ends were 6 bases for V and 1 base for J; bases not matched to a gene: 6. The CDR3 length is 14 residues. The CDR3: CSVGAGEGTDTQYF. The CDR3 bases are TGCAGCGTCGGAGCGGGAGAGGGCACAGATACGCAGTATTTT.